These 14 T cell receptor beta chains were all obtained from the same sample, sequenced in a study of tumor-infiltrating lymphocytes in primary liver carcinoma. Total RNA and DNA came together from approximately 20-30 mg of bulk tissue without cell sorting. Researchers generated TCR beta cDNA from approximately 500 ng of total RNA, relying on a constant-region primer. Generation of the TCR beta libraries relied on three nested multiplex PCR rounds using slightly modified ARM-PCR. Two initial PCR rounds of ten to eleven cycles each paired TRBV1-TRBV30 forward primers with a C-beta reverse primer. TCRdb independently ran MiXCR on the multiplex PCR reads; one entry per CDR3 protein. The sample lists around 80,000 distinct CDR3 sequences; 72% were seen once. The specimen sequenced was liver tumor tissue from sampling region 1. Specified subset: tumor region T1, superior pole. The receptors stem from a middle-aged man with primary liver carcinoma and hepatitis B virus infection.

Concerning this clonotype itself: One junction end disagrees with the germline gene, perhaps due to a read error. The CDR3 nucleotides read TGTGCCAGCAGGAAGGGCCCAGACTCGAACGCTGAAGCTTTCTTT. Its translation: CASRKGPDSNAEAFF. The chain uses TRBV5-6 and TRBJ1-1; D is unclear. This CDR3 is built from 15 residues. The germline V gene has CDR1 SGHDT and CDR2 YYEEEE. The full variable domain, in which reference TRBV5-6 and TRBJ1-1 provide the parts outside the CDR3, is DAGVTQSPTHLIKTRGQQVTLRCSPKSGHDTVSWYQQALGQGPQFIFQYYEEEERQRGNFPDRFSGHQFPNYSSELNVNALLLGDSALYLCASRKGPDSNAEAFFGQGTRLTVV.

This clonotype occurred many times. The V gene is TRBV5-6, the J gene TRBJ2-1, with 10 nucleotides matching TRBD2. Looked up from germline, CDR1 is SGHDT and CDR2 is YYEEEE. V shed 2 bases and J 7 bases; nucleotides not matched to a gene: 3. This CDR3 comprises 14 residues. CDR3 coding DNA: TGTGCCAGCAGCTTAGCGGGAGGGCCGAATGAGCAGTTCTTC. This codes for CASSLAGGPNEQFF.

The V call is TRBV2, the J call TRBJ2-7, with 7 bases aligning to TRBD2. This CDR3 is 15 amino acids long. V trimming: 5 bases; J trimming: 5 bases; junction bases outside the gene matches: 12. The germline V gene encodes CDR1 SNHLY and CDR2 FYNNEI. Written as DNA, the CDR3 is TGTGCCAGCAGTCCGCTAGTGGGAGGGTTAGACGAGCAGTACTTC. As protein: CASSPLVGGLDEQYF.

This rearrangement joins TRBV29-1 to TRBJ2-1; TRBD2 matches 10 bases. The CDR3 is 17 amino acids. With 6 bases clipped from V and 8 bases from J, the junction kept 19 bases outside the gene matches. In germline, CDR1 is SQVTM, CDR2 ANQGSEA. This CDR3 is CSVWQGISGRRVDEQFF. As DNA, the CDR3 is TGCAGCGTCTGGCAAGGGATTAGCGGGAGGAGGGTGGATGAGCAGTTCTTC.

This clonotype was picked up one time. The chain combines TRBV11-2 with TRBJ2-7; possibly TRBD1 or TRBD2 for D (5 bases each). V was shortened by 5 bases and J by 3 bases, with 23 bases between the two germline ends. Germline V gene data show CDR1 as SGHAT and CDR2 as FQNNGV. The CDR3 consists of 17 residues. The CDR3 protein is CASSIESPGQGSYEQYF. CDR3 in DNA: TGTGCCAGCAGCATCGAGTCGCCGGGGCAGGGAAGCTACGAGCAGTACTTC. Supplemented by reference TRBV11-2 and TRBJ2-7, the full variable domain reads EAGVAQSPRYKIIEKRQSVAFWCNPISGHATLYWYQQILGQGPKLLIQFQNNGVVDDSQLPKDRFSAERLKGVDSTLKIQPAKLEDSAVYLCASSIESPGQGSYEQYFGPGTRLTVT.

This clonotype has at least ten counts. The gene calls are TRBV7-9 and TRBJ2-1; D may be TRBD2 (6 bases). The ends were cut back, 9 bases at V and 2 bases at J, with 14 bases in the middle. This CDR3 region has 14 residues. Germline V lookup: CDR1 SEHNR, CDR2 FQNEAQ (reference sequence). CDR3 protein: CASTGGTTYNEQFF. Written as DNA, the CDR3 is TGTGCCAGTACCGGGGGTACTACCTACAATGAGCAGTTCTTC.

CDR3 coding DNA: TGTGCCAGCAGTTACCCCGACGGGGGTGGCCCAGATACGCAGTATTTT. This gives the protein CASSYPDGGGPDTQYF. The V call is TRBV6-2 or TRBV6-3, the J call TRBJ2-3, with a tentative D call TRBD2 (6 bases). Per the germline V gene, CDR1 is MNHEY and CDR2 is SVGEGT. Trimming pared 2 bases from V and 4 bases from J, leaving 16 bases between. The length of the CDR3 is 16 residues.

In this sample, this clonotype turned up many times. The chain links TRBV10-3 to TRBJ2-1; 7 bases match TRBD2. Germline V CDR1 and CDR2: ENHRY, SYGVKD. J was trimmed by 5 bases and V by 0 bases; bases with no gene match: 7. The CDR3 extends over 16 amino acids. CDR3 protein: CAISESGGEGNNEQFF. CDR3 bases: TGTGCCATCAGTGAGTCGGGGGGGGAGGGAAACAATGAGCAGTTCTTC.

This clonotype was observed a few times. A much larger clone lies a single base off, so this may be a read error. The chain links TRBV19 to TRBJ2-1; 8 bases map to TRBD2. There are 15 residues in the CDR3. Germline assignment: CDR1 LNHDA and CDR2 SQIVND (reference sequence). The CDR3 loop is CASSQLAASYHEQFF. The CDR3 nucleotides are TGTGCCAGTAGCCAACTAGCGGCCTCCTACCATGAGCAGTTCTTC. Supplemented by reference TRBV19 and TRBJ2-1, the full variable domain reads DGGITQSPKYLFRKEGQNVTLSCEQNLNHDAMYWYRQDPGQGLRLIYYSQIVNDFQKGDIAEGYSVSREKKESFPLTVTSAQKNPTAFYLCASSQLAASYHEQFFGPGTRLTVL.

This clonotype was counted at least ten times. V and J are TRBV6-2 or TRBV6-3 and TRBJ2-2; 7 nucleotides agree with TRBD1. The junction had 1 base not matched to a gene; V was cut back by 6 bases and J by 6 bases. The CDR3 consists of 12 residues. Germline V gives CDR1 MNHEY, CDR2 SVGEGT. The CDR3 loop is CASSQGAGELFF. In DNA, the CDR3 is TGTGCCAGCAGCCAGGGGGCCGGGGAGCTGTTTTTT.

The chain is built from TRBV6-2 or TRBV6-3 and TRBJ2-2; no reliable D call. The length of the CDR3 is 14 residues. Trimming removed 11 bases at V and 7 bases at J, with 20 bases between. In germline, CDR1 is MNHEY, CDR2 SVGEGT. The CDR3 region is CACCYSNSIGELFF. As DNA, the CDR3 is TGTGCCTGCTGTTACTCGAATAGCATCGGGGAGCTGTTTTTT.

As for this clonotype: It may be a read error: a sequence one base away is much more abundant. This chain links TRBV6-5 with TRBJ1-2; D uncertain. Trimming took 8 bases from V and 1 from J, leaving 17 bases between them. CDR3 length equals 15 residues. Germline V lookup: CDR1 MNHEY, CDR2 SVGAGI. CDR3 residues: CASRPGSPINYGYTF. In nucleotides, the CDR3 is TGTGCCAGCCGACCCGGGAGCCCCATTAACTATGGCTACACCTTC.

This clonotype was counted a single time. One end of the junction does not line up with germline, which may come from a read error. The chain has TRBV4-1 and TRBJ2-7; 11 nucleotides align to TRBD2. The CDR3 length is 14 residues. From germline, CDR1 is MGHRA and CDR2 YSYEKL. CDR3 sequence: CDSSQDLLAGDQYF. CDR3 sequence (DNA): TGCGACAGCAGCCAAGATCTACTAGCGGGAGATCAGTACTTC.

Only a few counts were recorded for this clonotype. The chain employs TRBV24-1 and TRBJ2-1; D might be TRBD1 (5 bases). The germline V gene has CDR1 KGHDR and CDR2 SFDVKD. V lost 7 bases to trimming and J lost 12 bases, with 27 bases between them. The CDR3 length is 16 residues. CDR3 sequence reads: CATSYYAQGRGHGQFF. The CDR3 DNA is TGTGCCACCAGCTACTACGCCCAGGGTAGGGGCCATGGGCAGTTCTTC.